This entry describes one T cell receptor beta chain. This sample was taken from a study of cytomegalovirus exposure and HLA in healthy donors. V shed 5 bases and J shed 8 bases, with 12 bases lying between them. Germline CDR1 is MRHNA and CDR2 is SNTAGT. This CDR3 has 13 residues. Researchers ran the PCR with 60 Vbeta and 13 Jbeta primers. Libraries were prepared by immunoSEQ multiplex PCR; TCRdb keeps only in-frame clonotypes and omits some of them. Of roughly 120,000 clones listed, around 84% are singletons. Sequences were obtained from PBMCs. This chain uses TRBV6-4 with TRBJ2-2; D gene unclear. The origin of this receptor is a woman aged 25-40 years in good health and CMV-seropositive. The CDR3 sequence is CASSKDSTGELFF. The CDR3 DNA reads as TGTGCCAGCAGTAAAGACTCTACAGGGGAGCTGTTTTTT.